This T cell receptor (beta chain) was recorded in a study of shared clonotypes between healthy human individuals. Generated by immunoSEQ multiplex PCR, the TCRdb table keeps only in-frame clones and is missing some. Of about 1.1 million clones in the sample, approximately 80% were seen once. V lost 1 base and J lost 6, with 7 bases in between. There are 12 residues in the CDR3. Germline assignment: CDR1 SEHNR and CDR2 FQNEAQ (reference sequence). Sequenced: memory CD4+ T cells from PBMCs. Subset noted: CD45RA-negative fraction. This sequence originates from a man aged 18 to 35 in good health. Some clones in this sample may be carry-over from other donors' samples. The chain uses TRBV7-9 and TRBJ2-7; D is undetermined. Written as DNA, the CDR3 is TGTGCCAGCAGCTTAGTCCCTGGCGAGCAGTACTTC. Its translation is CASSLVPGEQYF.